The 32 T cell receptor beta chains listed next were all sequenced from one sample in a study of T cell repertoires in cytomegalovirus infection (dated by TCRdb to between 2018 and 2021). Antigens of these TCRs are unknown. The label giving this sample's treatment or condition can be read as: in vitro stimulation with specific CMV peptide epitopes to enrich CMV-specific T cells. Sequencer: Illumina HiSeq 1500. The public sequencing data were trimmed at Q25 with fastp and processed into clonotypes with MiXCR by TCRdb, which kept only in-frame beta chains. Each CDR3 protein appears once, grouped with its most common genes and DNA. This sample gives about 920,000 distinct CDR3 sequences in total; around 30% of them show up just once. The ten largest clones capture over 12% of the sample. The sequencing here drew on cultured CD8+ T cells from PBMCs, taken from culture after CMV antigen stimulation. The receptors were gathered from a human donor in good health (CMV status not recorded). Some clones in this sample may be carry-over from other donors' samples.

This rearrangement joins TRBV4-1 to TRBJ1-2; D is uncertain. The germline V gene has CDR1 MGHRA and CDR2 YSYEKL. Trimming removed 4 bases from V and 6 bases from J, with 15 bases in between. The CDR3 covers 14 residues. CDR3 amino acids: CASSPPRGLDGYTF. The CDR3 DNA reads as TGCGCCAGCAGCCCTCCCAGAGGATTGGATGGCTACACCTTC.

In this sample, this clonotype turned up a few times. The DNA for the CDR3 is TGCGCCAGCAGCCAAGAGACGGACGATGGGACTGAGCAGTTCTTC. Encoded protein: CASSQETDDGTEQFF. The chain carries TRBV4-3 and TRBJ2-1; D might be TRBD1 or TRBD2, each matching 5 bases. CDR3 size: 15 residues. CDR1 LGHNA and CDR2 YSLEER come from the germline V gene. Trimming took 0 bases from V and 9 from J, leaving 15 bases between them.

The chain is built from TRBV7-9 and TRBJ1-1; 10 bases map to TRBD1. Trimming took 5 bases from V and 0 from J; bases not matched to a gene: 9. In germline, CDR1 is SEHNR, CDR2 FQNEAQ (reference sequence). The CDR3 spans 17 residues. The CDR3 loop reads CASSPSQDRGVNTEAFF. The DNA for the CDR3 is TGTGCCAGCAGCCCCTCACAGGACAGGGGGGTGAACACTGAAGCTTTCTTT.

V and J are TRBV7-6 and TRBJ2-3; D may be TRBD1 (5 bases). The CDR3 sequence is 18 residues long. Germline-derived CDR1 and CDR2 are SGHVS and FNYEAQ. Trimming stripped 8 bases from V and 0 bases from J, with 24 bases between. CDR3 nucleotide sequence: TGTGCCAGCTTTGGGCCTAGAACAGGAATACCTAGCACAGATACGCAGTATTTT. Encoded protein: CASFGPRTGIPSTDTQYF.

This sequence joins TRBV10-3 and TRBJ2-2; 7 bases are shared with TRBD1. The J segment lost 7 bases and the V segment lost 10 bases, leaving 15 bases of the junction unmatched. There are 15 residues in the CDR3. Per germline, CDR1 ENHRY and CDR2 SYGVKD. The CDR3 spells CATWVGTARDGELFF. CDR3 sequence (DNA): TGTGCCACGTGGGTCGGGACAGCAAGGGACGGGGAGCTGTTTTTT.

The CDR3 bases are TGTGCCAGCAGTGCCCTGGGGAGGGGGCGTCTTGGAAATGAGCAGTTCTTC. This sequence encodes CASSALGRGRLGNEQFF. The chain has TRBV6-2 or TRBV6-3 and TRBJ2-1; perhaps D is TRBD1 or TRBD2 (7 bases each). This CDR3 is built from 17 residues. V was cut by 5 bases and J by 7 bases, with 24 bases left in between. Germline CDR1 reads MNHEY; CDR2 reads SVGEGT.

For this clonotype: The missing conserved phenylalanine or tryptophan at the end of this CDR3 makes a read error likely. The chain couples TRBV11-2 to TRBJ1-3; the D is unclear. The V end was cut by 0 bases, the J end by 0 bases, with 6 bases between. Germline V gene sequence: CDR1 SGHAT, CDR2 FQNNGV. This CDR3 spans 15 amino acids. The CDR3: CASSLEQISGNTIYC. The CDR3 coding sequence is TGTGCCAGCAGCTTAGAGCAGATCTCTGGAAACACCATATATTGT.

This chain links TRBV2 with TRBJ2-3; the D call may be TRBD1 or TRBD2 (5 bases each). Deletions cut 11 bases from V and 2 bases from J, with 17 bases between. The CDR3 consists of 14 residues. Germline values: CDR1 SNHLY, CDR2 FYNNEI. The CDR3 region has the DNA TGTGCCTTCAGCAGTGGGGACCTCACAGATACGCAGTATTTT. Translating it yields CAFSSGDLTDTQYF.

This sequence joins TRBV11-3 and TRBJ2-1; possibly TRBD2 for D (5 bases). V was cut by 5 bases and J by 2 bases, with 16 bases left in between. Germline CDR1 SGHNT, CDR2 YENEEA. This CDR3 contains 16 residues. As DNA, the CDR3 is TGTGCCAGCAGCGGGAGTGGTCGAGAGCCCTACAATGAGCAGTTCTTC. Translated: CASSGSGREPYNEQFF. The full variable domain, its missing parts supplied by reference TRBV11-3 and TRBJ2-1, is EAGVVQSPRYKIIEKKQPVAFWCNPISGHNTLYWYLQNLGQGPELLIRYENEEAVDDSQLPKDRFSAERLKGVDSTLKIQPAELGDSAVYLCASSGSGREPYNEQFFGPGTRLTVL.

The rearrangement uses TRBV6-6 and TRBJ2-3; D possibly corresponds to TRBD1 (6 bases). Germline V gives CDR1 MNHNY, CDR2 SVGAGI (reference sequence). The CDR3 length is 17 residues. V dropped 6 bases and J dropped 10 bases, with 29 bases sitting between them. Here the CDR3 DNA reads TGTGCCAGCAGGGTTCGAAATCAGGGGTCCGGGTGGATAGCGCAGTATTTT. It is translated as CASRVRNQGSGWIAQYF.

The chain combines TRBV10-3 with TRBJ2-4; 8 bases match TRBD2. The trim removed 10 bases at V and 0 bases at J, leaving 5 bases unmatched. Per the germline V gene, CDR1 is ENHRY and CDR2 is SYGVKD. This CDR3 has 14 amino acids. The CDR3 DNA sequence: TGTGCCACCGCTAGCGGGTTAGCCAAAAACATTCAGTACTTC. Protein sequence: CATASGLAKNIQYF.

This clonotype was found once. The chain carries TRBV28 and TRBJ1-1; TRBD1 is a possible D gene (6 bases). CDR3 length: 16 amino acids. V dropped 6 bases and J dropped 0 bases, with 17 bases sitting between them. CDR1 is MDHEN and CDR2 is SYDVKM in the germline V gene. The CDR3 protein is CASSPVGQGMNTEAFF. The CDR3 DNA sequence: TGTGCCAGCAGCCCCGTTGGGCAGGGGATGAACACTGAAGCTTTCTTT.

The chain recombines TRBV20-1 with TRBJ1-2; D possibly corresponds to TRBD1 (6 bases). This CDR3 comprises 13 residues. From germline, CDR1 is DFQATT and CDR2 SNEGSKA (reference sequence). With 3 bases removed from V and 3 bases from J, the gap between germline ends came to 11 bases. The CDR3 DNA is TGCAGTGCTAGTGGGACAAGAGACTATGGCTACACCTTC. Its protein product is CSASGTRDYGYTF.

This chain connects TRBV12-3 or TRBV12-4 to TRBJ2-1, with a weak D call TRBD2 (5 bases). The V and J ends lost 8 bases and 7 bases respectively, with 15 bases between them. The CDR3 covers 13 residues. The CDR3 protein is CASGRPTRNEQFF. DNA for the CDR3: TGTGCCAGCGGCCGACCAACTAGGAATGAGCAGTTCTTC.

This clonotype was recorded a few times. CDR3: CASSLRLQTVYNEQFF. The CDR3, as DNA: TGTGCCAGCAGTTTAAGGCTACAGACTGTCTACAATGAGCAGTTCTTC. The genes are TRBV12-3 or TRBV12-4 and TRBJ2-1; D unclear. Trimming removed 2 bases from V and 3 bases from J, with 14 bases in between. The CDR3 spans 16 residues.

This clonotype was picked up a small number of times. V is TRBV15 and J is TRBJ1-1; maybe TRBD1 (5 bases). The CDR3 spans 13 residues. The V and J ends lost 6 bases and 3 bases respectively, with 11 bases between them. The germline V gene encodes CDR1 LNHNV and CDR2 YYDKDF (reference sequence). The CDR3 here is CATRGVLDTEAFF. CDR3 coding DNA: TGTGCCACCAGAGGGGTCCTAGACACTGAAGCTTTCTTT.

This clonotype appeared a few times. The chain has TRBV7-9 and TRBJ1-5; D unresolved. CDR1 and CDR2 from the germline V gene are SEHNR and FQNEAQ (reference sequence). V gave up 4 bases and J gave up 7 bases, with 11 bases separating them. The CDR3 extends over 13 amino acids. The CDR3 DNA sequence: TGTGCCAGCAGCTCAGACCTAGGCCAGCCCCAGCATTTT. Protein sequence: CASSSDLGQPQHF.

The J gene is TRBJ2-3, the V gene TRBV2; maybe TRBD2 (5 bases). Germline V gene sequence: CDR1 SNHLY, CDR2 FYNNEI. The germline V and J ends were trimmed by 5 bases and 0 bases, with 12 bases remaining between them. The CDR3 covers 15 residues. The CDR3 DNA reads TGTGCCAGCAGTCCCCGGGGATATAGCACAGATACGCAGTATTTT. Its translation is CASSPRGYSTDTQYF.

The CDR3 reads CARQSDRGGETQYF. CDR3 nucleotides: TGTGCCAGACAATCCGACCGTGGCGGGGAGACCCAGTACTTC. The chain combines TRBV2 with TRBJ2-5, with D possibly matching TRBD2 (5 bases). Germline V gene data show CDR1 as SNHLY and CDR2 as FYNNEI. This CDR3 is built from 14 residues. V shed 9 bases and J shed 5 bases, with 19 bases lying between them.

About this clonotype itself: This may stem from a read error, because a much larger clone lies one nucleotide away. The rearrangement joins TRBV25-1 to TRBJ2-2, with D hard to call. The germline CDR1 and CDR2 sequences are MGHDK and SYGVNS. Deletions cut 6 bases from V and 3 bases from J, with 8 bases between. CDR3 size: 13 residues. In nucleotides, the CDR3 is TGTGCCAGCAGCCACATGGACACCGGGGAGCTGTTTTTT. Protein: CASSHMDTGELFF.

The chain employs TRBV5-4 and TRBJ2-3; 8 nucleotides align to TRBD2. The ends lost 4 bases at V and 4 bases at J; junction bases unmatched: 8. Per the germline V gene, CDR1 is SGHNT and CDR2 is YYREEE (reference sequence). CDR3 length: 15 amino acids. CDR3 DNA: TGTGCCAGCAGCCCCGCGGGGGGCCCCCCAGATACGCAGTATTTT. Amino acids: CASSPAGGPPDTQYF. The full variable domain, with the rest looked up from reference TRBV5-4 and TRBJ2-3, is ETGVTQSPTHLIKTRGQQVTLRCSSQSGHNTVSWYQQALGQGPQFIFQYYREEENGRGNFPPRFSGLQFPNYSSELNVNALELDDSALYLCASSPAGGPPDTQYFGPGTRLTVL.

This clonotype came up a few times. The rearrangement uses TRBV6-1 and TRBJ2-7; D not resolved. This CDR3 is built from 15 residues. Deletions cut 2 bases from V and 0 bases from J, with 11 bases between. CDR1 MNHNS and CDR2 SASEGT come from the germline V gene. CDR3 loop: CASSESEQSSYEQYF. In DNA form, the CDR3 reads TGTGCCAGCAGTGAATCGGAACAGAGCTCCTACGAGCAGTACTTC.

This clonotype has just a few counts. The chain links TRBV7-9 to TRBJ1-4; TRBD1 agrees at 8 bases. The CDR3 contains 18 residues. The germline CDR1 and CDR2 sequences are SEHNR and FQNEAQ (reference sequence). V was pared by 2 bases and J by 4 bases, with 12 bases of the junction left unmatched. This CDR3 reads CASSLRDRTPRGNEKLFF. The DNA for the CDR3 is TGTGCCAGCAGCTTACGGGACAGGACCCCTAGGGGTAATGAAAAACTGTTTTTT. The full variable domain, its missing parts supplied by reference TRBV7-9 and TRBJ1-4, is DTGVSQNPRHKITKRGQNVTFRCDPISEHNRLYWYRQTLGQGPEFLTYFQNEAQLEKSRLLSDRFSAERPKGSFSTLEIQRTEQGDSAMYLCASSLRDRTPRGNEKLFFGSGTQLSVL.

This clonotype was observed many times. This rearrangement joins TRBV27 to TRBJ1-6; 9 bases align to TRBD1. This CDR3 has 15 residues. Trimming took 9 bases from V and 4 from J; bases not matched to a gene: 7. The germline CDR1 and CDR2 sequences are MNHEY and SMNVEV (reference sequence). The CDR3 region is CASTTGGAYNSPLHF. The DNA for the CDR3 is TGTGCCAGTACGACAGGGGGTGCTTATAATTCACCCCTCCACTTT.

This clonotype was found many times. Here the CDR3 reads CASSLVVRSNTGELFF. CDR3 DNA sequence: TGTGCCAGCAGCTTAGTAGTCAGGTCGAACACCGGGGAGCTGTTTTTT. The V and J genes are TRBV7-2 and TRBJ2-2; D remains unclear. Germline CDR1 and CDR2: SGHTA and FQGNSA. V was cut by 1 base and J by 0 bases, with 9 bases left in between. This CDR3 region has 16 residues.

The rearrangement joins TRBV10-3 to TRBJ1-2; maybe TRBD1 (6 bases). V was clipped by 6 bases and J by 8 bases, with 10 bases between them. Germline assignment: CDR1 ENHRY and CDR2 SYGVKD. The CDR3 loop spans 11 amino acids. CDR3 DNA sequence: TGTGCCATCAGGACCCAGGGGGGCTACACCTTC. This sequence encodes CAIRTQGGYTF.

This chain joins TRBV7-9 and TRBJ2-3, with D hard to call. The CDR3 covers 18 residues. Germline CDR1 and CDR2: SEHNR and FQNEAQ (reference sequence). V shed 5 bases and J shed 0 bases, with 21 bases lying between them. CDR3: CASSPRTAANNSTDTQYF. The DNA for the CDR3 is TGTGCCAGCAGCCCCCGGACGGCGGCGAACAATAGCACAGATACGCAGTATTTT.

This sequence joins TRBV6-1 and TRBJ2-7; no clear D gene. V lost 2 bases to trimming and J lost 2 bases, with 10 bases between them. This CDR3 region has 14 residues. The germline CDR1 and CDR2 sequences are MNHNS and SASEGT. The CDR3 nucleotides are TGTGCCAGCAGTGAATTGAATATCGCCTACGAGCAGTACTTC. Amino acid sequence: CASSELNIAYEQYF.

The chain couples TRBV6-4 to TRBJ2-3; 9 bases line up with TRBD2. Germline V gene lookup returns CDR1 MRHNA and CDR2 SNTAGT. The CDR3 covers 16 residues. Trimming cost V 4 bases and J 2 bases; bases outside gene matches: 7. CDR3 sequence reads: CASSVGSGGPTDTQYF. Written as DNA, the CDR3 is TGTGCCAGCAGTGTTGGTAGCGGGGGACCCACAGATACGCAGTATTTT.

The chain couples TRBV7-9 to TRBJ1-5; D gene unclear. The CDR3 runs 14 residues. The germline V and J ends were trimmed by 3 bases and 3 bases, with 9 bases remaining between them. The V gene's germline CDR1 is SEHNR and CDR2 FQNEAQ (reference sequence). The CDR3 loop is CASSLGYDNQPQHF. The DNA for the CDR3 is TGTGCCAGCAGCTTGGGGTACGACAATCAGCCCCAGCATTTT. Full variable domain (remainder filled in from reference TRBV7-9 and TRBJ1-5): DTGVSQNPRHKITKRGQNVTFRCDPISEHNRLYWYRQTLGQGPEFLTYFQNEAQLEKSRLLSDRFSAERPKGSFSTLEIQRTEQGDSAMYLCASSLGYDNQPQHFGDGTRLSIL.

J is TRBJ1-1 and V is TRBV19; D gene ambiguous. CDR1 LNHDA and CDR2 SQIVND come from the germline V gene (reference sequence). V was clipped by 7 bases and J by 3 bases, with 12 bases between them. The CDR3 is made up of 13 amino acids. For the CDR3, the DNA is TGTGCCAGTACCGCGGGGTTCTACACTGAAGCTTTCTTT. Translation gives CASTAGFYTEAFF.

V is TRBV2 and J is TRBJ2-7, with D perhaps matching TRBD2 (6 bases). The CDR3 extends over 10 amino acids. CDR1 and CDR2 (germline): SNHLY, FYNNEI. Trimming pared 6 bases from V and 8 bases from J, leaving 8 bases between. CDR3 bases: TGTGCCAGCAGGGGACTCCAGCAGTACGTC. This translates into CASRGLQQYV.